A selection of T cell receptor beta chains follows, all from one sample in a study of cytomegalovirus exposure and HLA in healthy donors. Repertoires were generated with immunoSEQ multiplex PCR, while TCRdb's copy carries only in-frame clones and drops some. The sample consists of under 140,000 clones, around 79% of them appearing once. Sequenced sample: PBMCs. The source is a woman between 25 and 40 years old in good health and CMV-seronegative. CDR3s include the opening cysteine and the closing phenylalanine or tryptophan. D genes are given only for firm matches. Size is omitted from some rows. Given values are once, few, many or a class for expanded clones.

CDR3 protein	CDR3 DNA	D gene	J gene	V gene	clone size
CASSLDRVDEQFF	TGCGCCAGCAGCTTGGACAGGGTCGATGAGCAGTTCTTC	NA	TRBJ2-1	TRBV5-1	few
CASSLGPTGQETQYF	TGTGCCAGCAGCTTAGGGCCCACGGGTCAAGAGACCCAGTACTTC	NA	TRBJ2-5	TRBV7-2	NA
CASSSNYEQYF	TGTGCCAGCAGCTCCAACTACGAGCAGTACTTC	NA	TRBJ2-7	TRBV7-6	NA
CASSLPKAGLTRPLSGANVLTF	TGTGCCAGCAGCTTACCAAAGGCAGGACTCACCCGACCCCTCTCTGGGGCCAACGTCCTGACTTTC	NA	TRBJ2-6	TRBV13	NA
CSVGGGIEQFF	TGCAGCGTTGGAGGGGGCATTGAGCAGTTCTTC	TRBD1	TRBJ2-1	TRBV29-1	few
CASSSRRGENEQYF	TGTGCCAGCAGCTCCCGACGGGGGGAGAACGAGCAGTACTTC	TRBD2	TRBJ2-7	TRBV7-8	few
CASSPGQGNYEQYF	TGTGCCAGCTCACCAGGGCAGGGGAACTACGAGCAGTACTTC	NA	TRBJ2-7	TRBV18	NA
CASSTRQSSLSGNTIYF	TGTGCCAGCAGCACCCGACAGTCCAGTCTCTCTGGAAACACCATATATTTT	NA	TRBJ1-3	TRBV11-2	NA
CASRRGATSSPLHF	TGTGCCAGCAGGCGGGGGGCGACGAGTTCACCCCTCCACTTT	NA	TRBJ1-6	TRBV27	NA
CASSVHHLEGANYGYTF	TGTGCCAGCAGCGTGCACCACTTAGAGGGGGCGAACTATGGCTACACCTTC	TRBD1	TRBJ1-2	TRBV5-4	once
CASSSRLAIPYEQYF	TGTGCCAGTAGCTCCCGACTAGCGATCCCCTACGAGCAGTACTTC	TRBD2	TRBJ2-7	TRBV19	NA
CASSRQPAVTGELFF	TGTGCCAGCAGTCGACAGCCAGCCGTCACCGGGGAGCTGTTTTTT	NA	TRBJ2-2	TRBV2	NA
CATSSLPGTYEQYF	TGTGCCACCAGCAGCCTCCCGGGGACCTACGAGCAGTACTTC	NA	TRBJ2-7	TRBV15	NA
CASSPTSGNTGELFF	TGCGCCAGCAGCCCGACTAGCGGAAACACCGGGGAGCTGTTTTTT	TRBD2	TRBJ2-2	TRBV4-3	NA
CASSRARDRWTLNTEAFF	TGTGCCAGCAGCAGGGCTCGGGACAGGTGGACTCTGAACACTGAAGCTTTCTTT	TRBD1	TRBJ1-1	TRBV5-4	NA
CASSPAGELAGEVF	TGTGCTAGCAGCCCCGCGGGTGAGCTAGCGGGTGAGGTCTTC	TRBD2	TRBJ2-1	TRBV7-7	NA
CAIRDSYNSPLHF	TGTGCCATCCGGGACAGCTATAATTCACCCCTCCACTTT	TRBD1	TRBJ1-6	TRBV27	NA
CAWSEDTTEAFF	TGTGCCTGGAGTGAGGACACCACTGAAGCTTTCTTT	NA	TRBJ1-1	TRBV30	NA
CASRLGGSETQYF	TGTGCCAGCCGGTTGGGGGGGTCGGAGACCCAGTACTTC	TRBD2	TRBJ2-5	TRBV27	NA
CASRIGALYGYTF	TGTGCCAGCAGGATAGGGGCCCTGTATGGCTACACCTTC	NA	TRBJ1-2	TRBV27	NA
CASSLQQGTEAFF	TGTGCCAGCAGCTTGCAACAGGGGACTGAAGCTTTCTTT	TRBD1	TRBJ1-1	TRBV13	NA
CAWNADRLLANVLTF	TGTGCCTGGAATGCGGACAGGCTGTTGGCCAACGTCCTGACTTTC	TRBD1	TRBJ2-6	TRBV30	NA
CASSQERTVPYYEQYF	TGCGCCAGCAGCCAAGAAAGGACAGTGCCCTACTACGAGCAGTACTTC	NA	TRBJ2-7	TRBV4-1	NA
CASSPGLAGLETQYF	TGCGCCAGCAGCCCAGGACTAGCGGGGTTGGAGACCCAGTACTTC	TRBD2	TRBJ2-5	TRBV4-1	NA
CSVLVTGGYTF	TGCAGCGTCCTAGTCACTGGCGGCTACACCTTC	NA	TRBJ1-2	TRBV29-1	NA
CASSLPGTLYEQYF	TGTGCCAGCAGCTTACCCGGGACACTCTACGAGCAGTACTTC	NA	TRBJ2-7	TRBV7-2	once
CSVVIVASNIQYF	TGCAGCGTTGTGATAGTAGCAAGTAACATTCAGTACTTC	NA	TRBJ2-4	TRBV29-1	NA
CAWSAKETQYF	TGTGCCTGGAGTGCCAAAGAGACCCAGTACTTC	NA	TRBJ2-5	TRBV30	NA
CASSNRDRGLPEAFF	TGTGCCAGCAGCAACCGGGACAGGGGTCTTCCTGAAGCTTTCTTT	TRBD1	TRBJ1-1	TRBV6-5	NA
CAWASGLRNEQFF	TGTGCCTGGGCTAGCGGACTAAGGAATGAGCAGTTCTTC	TRBD2	TRBJ2-1	TRBV30	NA
CASSWSQTSGSPEQYF	TGTGCCAGCAGCTGGAGTCAGACTAGCGGGAGCCCCGAGCAGTACTTC	TRBD2	TRBJ2-7	TRBV7-9	once
CASSTDTNTGELFF	TGTGCCAGTAGTACGGACACGAACACCGGGGAGCTGTTTTTT	NA	TRBJ2-2	TRBV19	NA
CASSTGTGIYNEQFF	TGCGCCAGCAGCACCGGGACAGGAATATACAATGAGCAGTTCTTC	TRBD1	TRBJ2-1	TRBV5-1	few
CASSPPQGFTEAFF	TGTGCCAGCAGCCCGCCCCAGGGGTTCACTGAAGCTTTCTTT	NA	TRBJ1-1	TRBV7-8	few
CASSARGGAEAFF	TGTGCCAGCAGCGCCCGAGGCGGGGCAGAAGCTTTCTTT	NA	TRBJ1-1	TRBV5-8	once
CASSSRAGLNYGYTF	TGTGCCAGCAGCTCTAGGGCAGGGCTGAACTATGGCTACACCTTC	NA	TRBJ1-2	TRBV11-2	NA
CASSPIWDTEQYF	TGTGCCAGCAGTCCAATATGGGACACCGAGCAGTACTTC	NA	TRBJ2-7	TRBV27	NA
CASSVAGGPYEQYF	TGTGCCAGCAGCGTGGCGGGAGGACCCTACGAGCAGTACTTC	TRBD2	TRBJ2-7	TRBV9	NA
CASSDGTGPGEQYF	TGTGCCAGCAGCGACGGGACAGGGCCCGGCGAGCAGTACTTC	TRBD1	TRBJ2-7	TRBV11-2	NA
CASRSDTEAFF	TGCGCCAGCAGGTCGGACACTGAAGCTTTCTTT	NA	TRBJ1-1	TRBV5-1	NA
CASSLVSGIQPQHF	TGCGCCAGCAGCTTGGTTTCGGGAATTCAGCCCCAGCATTTT	NA	TRBJ1-5	TRBV5-1	NA